The 3 T cell receptor beta chains below were found in one sample sequenced in a study of CD8+ T cells in alopecia areata. Sequencing templates came from extracted RNA that was reverse transcribed into cDNA. The assay was immunoSEQ multiplex PCR, and TCRdb's table has in-frame clones only and misses some. The table has roughly 180,000 clones, roughly 65% seen once. Source: CD4+ T cells sorted from blood, taken at week 0. Receptors originate from a human donor with alopecia areata.

The V call is TRBV18, the J call TRBJ1-1; 7 bases are shared with TRBD1. The V segment lost 3 bases and the J segment 1 base; nucleotides outside the gene matches: 5. The germline V gene has CDR1 KGHSH and CDR2 LQKENI. The CDR3 loop spans 15 amino acids. The DNA for the CDR3 is TGTGCCAGCTCACCCTGGACAGGAGCGAACACTGAAGCTTTCTTT. It translates to CASSPWTGANTEAFF.

The V and J genes are TRBV4-3 and TRBJ2-3, with a weak D call TRBD1 (6 bases). This CDR3 spans 15 amino acids. Germline values: CDR1 LGHNA, CDR2 YSLEER. V lost 1 base, J lost 6 bases, and 14 bases lay in between. The CDR3 bases are TGCGCCAGCAGCCAAGGACAGGATCACGGGGATACGCAGTATTTT. It yields the protein CASSQGQDHGDTQYF.

V and J are TRBV27 and TRBJ2-1; D could derive from TRBD1 or TRBD2 (5 bases each). Trimming removed 7 bases from V and 5 bases from J, with 12 bases in between. The length of the CDR3 is 13 residues. Looked up from germline, CDR1 is MNHEY and CDR2 is SMNVEV (reference sequence). CDR3 DNA sequence: TGTGCCAGCACCAAGGGACGGAACAATGAGCAGTTCTTC. It codes for CASTKGRNNEQFF.